This TCR beta chain is drawn from a study of response to subunit inactivated influenza vaccine. Using its own MiXCR run on the RT-PCR reads, TCRdb lists one record per CDR3 protein. Of about 650,000 distinct CDR3 sequences in the sample, around 15% were seen once. V shed 4 bases and J shed 5 bases, with 15 bases lying between them. The CDR3 contains 14 residues. Germline V CDR1 and CDR2: SGHRS, YFSETQ. This sequence was found in a man over 45 who received an inactivated influenza vaccine. This material consisted of PBMCs from blood, taken 14 to 15 days before vaccination. The J gene is TRBJ2-5, the V gene TRBV5-1, with D perhaps matching TRBD1 (6 bases). This CDR3 is CASSRRGVEETQYF. The CDR3, as DNA: TGCGCCAGCAGCCGCAGGGGCGTCGAGGAGACCCAGTACTTC.